The 18 T cell receptor beta chains below were found in one sample sequenced in a study of T cell responses to AZD1222 COVID-19 vaccine. The repertoire was sequenced with immunoSEQ multiplex PCR; TCRdb's copy has only in-frame clones and lacks some. The table lists 130,000 or so clones, about nine tenths of them singletons. Sequencing was performed on peripheral blood, taken on day 0 of AZD1222 vaccination. These receptors all come from an adult in good health.

This sequence joins TRBV10-3 and TRBJ1-6; 9 bases are a match to TRBD1. Germline V gene sequence: CDR1 ENHRY, CDR2 SYGVKD. The CDR3 contains 16 residues. V dropped 1 base and J dropped 8; count of bases not matched to a gene: 6. This CDR3 is CAISEFGTGRDSPLHF. The CDR3 DNA reads TGTGCCATCAGTGAGTTTGGGACAGGGAGAGATTCACCCCTCCACTTT.

CDR3 sequence reads: CASSQDLGPRGQGGGQPQHF. As DNA, the CDR3 is TGCGCCAGCAGCCAAGATTTGGGGCCCAGGGGACAGGGGGGCGGTCAGCCCCAGCATTTT. V and J are TRBV4-3 and TRBJ1-5, with 11 bases aligning to TRBD1. Germline CDR1 reads LGHNA; CDR2 reads YSLEER. The CDR3 consists of 20 residues. V shed 0 bases, J shed 6 bases, and the junction held 16 bases outside the gene matches.

This clone was seen a single time. This chain links TRBV24-1 with TRBJ1-1, with 7 bases identical to TRBD1. With V trimmed by 5 bases and J by 11 bases, 13 bases remained unmatched. CDR3 length: 14 residues. Germline CDR1 reads KGHDR; CDR2 reads SFDVKD. The CDR3 is CATSVEGAWGGAFF. The CDR3 bases are TGTGCCACCAGTGTAGAGGGGGCGTGGGGGGGCGCTTTCTTT.

The genes are TRBV2 and TRBJ1-2; 7 bases are shared with TRBD1. Germline CDR1 SNHLY, CDR2 FYNNEI. The CDR3 is made up of 15 amino acids. V trimming: 2 bases; J trimming: 4 bases; junction bases outside the gene matches: 7. The CDR3 reads CASSEKSAGGYGYTF. CDR3 nucleotide sequence: TGTGCCAGCAGTGAAAAATCGGCAGGGGGCTATGGCTACACCTTC.

This chain joins TRBV7-9 and TRBJ1-2, with 7 bases aligning to TRBD1. The CDR3 loop spans 16 amino acids. CDR1 is SEHNR and CDR2 is FQNEAQ in the germline V gene (reference sequence). Trimming removed 5 bases from V and 4 bases from J; junction bases left unmatched: 13. This CDR3 is CASSVAGGQKLYGYTF. CDR3 nucleotide sequence: TGTGCCAGCAGCGTCGCCGGGGGACAGAAACTCTATGGCTACACCTTC.

This chain links TRBV15 with TRBJ1-2; 7 bases line up with TRBD1. The germline CDR1 and CDR2 sequences are LNHNV and YYDKDF (reference sequence). V was pared by 10 bases and J by 0 bases, with 17 bases of the junction left unmatched. The CDR3 is made up of 17 amino acids. The CDR3 DNA reads TGTGCCATCAGTCCCTCAGCAGAACAGGGGACTAACTATGGCTACACCTTC. Amino acid sequence: CAISPSAEQGTNYGYTF.

The CDR3 region has the DNA TGCGCCAGCAGCTTGGAGGGACAGGGTCGCACCGGGGAGCTGTTTTTT. This codes for CASSLEGQGRTGELFF. The chain couples TRBV5-1 to TRBJ2-2; 9 bases are shared with TRBD1. The germline gives CDR1 SGHRS, CDR2 YFSETQ. The CDR3 totals 16 residues. Trimming cost V 0 bases and J 4 bases; bases outside gene matches: 4.

The chain joins TRBV18 to TRBJ2-5; D may match TRBD1 or TRBD2 (6 bases each). Germline CDR1 is KGHSH and CDR2 is LQKENI. The CDR3 is made up of 14 amino acids. The V and J ends lost 0 bases and 9 bases respectively, with 14 bases between them. In DNA form, the CDR3 reads TGTGCCAGCTCACCACCGGCTAGCGAGGGGGCCCAGTACTTC. It yields the protein CASSPPASEGAQYF.

This sequence joins TRBV30 and TRBJ2-2; unclear D gene. V lost 0 bases, J lost 5 bases, and 7 bases lay in between. The CDR3 loop spans 13 amino acids. CDR1 and CDR2 from the germline V gene are GTSNPN and SVGIG (reference sequence). CDR3 sequence: CAWSVRPTGELFF. The CDR3 DNA reads as TGTGCCTGGAGTGTACGCCCAACCGGGGAGCTGTTTTTT.

The rearrangement uses TRBV2 and TRBJ2-1, with 16 bases identical to TRBD2. Germline-derived CDR1 and CDR2 are SNHLY and FYNNEI. The trim removed 5 bases at V and 8 bases at J, leaving 3 bases unmatched. CDR3 size: 15 residues. CDR3 residues: CASSWGLAGGDEQFF. The CDR3 DNA sequence: TGTGCCAGCAGTTGGGGACTAGCGGGGGGGGATGAGCAGTTCTTC. Variable domain in full (rest from reference TRBV2 and TRBJ2-1): EPEVTQTPSHQVTQMGQEVILRCVPISNHLYFYWYRQILGQKVEFLVSFYNNEISEKSEIFDDQFSVERPDGSNFTLKIRSTKLEDSAMYFCASSWGLAGGDEQFFGPGTRLTVL.

The J gene is TRBJ1-2, the V gene TRBV7-2; the D gene is possibly TRBD1 (5 bases). The V gene's germline CDR1 is SGHTA and CDR2 FQGNSA. V dropped 2 bases and J dropped 7 bases, with 11 bases sitting between them. There are 13 residues in the CDR3. The CDR3 loop reads CASSLRSGIGYTF. In DNA, the CDR3 is TGTGCCAGCAGCTTAAGGTCAGGGATTGGCTACACCTTC.

CDR3 protein: CASSINRGNTEAFF. CDR3 coding DNA: TGTGCCAGTAGTATCAACAGGGGTAACACTGAAGCTTTCTTT. The V and J genes are TRBV19 and TRBJ1-1, with 7 nucleotides matching TRBD1. In germline, CDR1 is LNHDA, CDR2 SQIVND (reference sequence). J gave up 2 bases and V 3 bases, and 3 bases lay outside the gene matches. This CDR3 has 14 amino acids. Full variable domain (outside the CDR3, taken from reference TRBV19 and TRBJ1-1): DGGITQSPKYLFRKEGQNVTLSCEQNLNHDAMYWYRQDPGQGLRLIYYSQIVNDFQKGDIAEGYSVSREKKESFPLTVTSAQKNPTAFYLCASSINRGNTEAFFGQGTRLTVV.

This chain joins TRBV29-1 and TRBJ2-2, with 12 bases fitting TRBD2. J lost 7 bases, V lost 6 bases, and 9 bases had no gene match. There are 15 residues in the CDR3. The germline gives CDR1 SQVTM, CDR2 ANQGSEA. In DNA form, the CDR3 reads TGCAGCGTGGGCCTAGCGGGGGGGCCTGGCGGGGAGCTGTTTTTT. Protein: CSVGLAGGPGGELFF.

The rearrangement joins TRBV27 to TRBJ1-6; no reliable D call. With 3 bases removed from V and 6 bases from J, the gap between germline ends came to 12 bases. The CDR3 has 15 residues. The germline CDR1 and CDR2 sequences are MNHEY and SMNVEV (reference sequence). DNA of the CDR3: TGTGCCAGCAGTTTCCGGGATCAGATTAATTCACCCCTCCACTTT. Translation gives CASSFRDQINSPLHF.

The CDR3 loop reads CAWSVAGVDREQYF. The CDR3 DNA follows: TGTGCCTGGAGTGTGGCAGGGGTTGATCGGGAGCAGTACTTC. The chain uses TRBV30 and TRBJ2-7, with TRBD1 as a possible D gene (6 bases). V lost 0 bases, J lost 7 bases, and 16 bases lay in between. The CDR3 covers 14 residues. CDR1 is GTSNPN and CDR2 is SVGIG in the germline V gene (reference sequence).

The V call is TRBV30, the J call TRBJ2-4, with D perhaps TRBD1 (6 bases). The CDR3 length is 15 residues. V lost 7 bases, J lost 6 bases, and 22 bases lay in between. CDR1 and CDR2 (germline): GTSNPN, SVGIG (reference sequence). The CDR3 DNA reads as TGTGCCTCCCTCCCGGGACAAGGAGGCGGAAACATTCAGTACTTC. Its translation: CASLPGQGGGNIQYF.

In this sample, this clone turned up once. CDR3 DNA sequence: TGTGCCAGCAACCAAATAACTAGCACAGATACGCAGTATTTT. Protein product: CASNQITSTDTQYF. V and J are TRBV2 and TRBJ2-3; no reliable D call. Germline lookup yields CDR1 SNHLY and CDR2 FYNNEI. The CDR3 runs to 14 residues. V lost 7 bases to trimming and J lost 0 bases, with 11 bases between them.

The chain recombines TRBV4-3 with TRBJ1-6, with D perhaps TRBD1 (5 bases). There are 18 residues in the CDR3. V lost 1 base and J 3 bases, leaving 16 bases between the germline ends. Germline CDR1 is LGHNA and CDR2 is YSLEER. CDR3 in DNA: TGCGCCAGCAGCCAAGCTGGTCTCGAAGGGGACTATAATTCACCCCTCCACTTT. Translated: CASSQAGLEGDYNSPLHF.